The text below deals with one T cell receptor (beta chain). Its antigen is not identified. From germline, CDR1 is SQVTM and CDR2 ANQGSEA. This CDR3 has 13 amino acids. This sample is part of a study of CXCR3-negative and CXCR3-positive naive CD8 T cells. Libraries were UMI-labeled 5' RACE TRB cDNA. Using the 5' RACE reads, TCRdb records one entry per CDR3 protein without DNA. This table holds more than 80,000 distinct CDR3 sequences. Study results and caveats: Naive cells with CXCR3 showed TRB CDR3s that were more hydrophobic than those in CXCR3-negative naive cells.

What was sequenced was naive CXCR3+ CD8+ T cells from blood. Sample subset: CD45RO-CCR7+CD27+CD95- naive CD8+ T cells expressing CXCR3 (TNR3+). The chain joins TRBV29-1 to TRBJ2-1; TCRdb outputs TRBD1, but without DNA this stays unchecked. The sequence was obtained from a human donor in good health. Some clones in this sample may be carry-over from other donors' samples. CDR3 residues: CSGGGASYNEQFF.